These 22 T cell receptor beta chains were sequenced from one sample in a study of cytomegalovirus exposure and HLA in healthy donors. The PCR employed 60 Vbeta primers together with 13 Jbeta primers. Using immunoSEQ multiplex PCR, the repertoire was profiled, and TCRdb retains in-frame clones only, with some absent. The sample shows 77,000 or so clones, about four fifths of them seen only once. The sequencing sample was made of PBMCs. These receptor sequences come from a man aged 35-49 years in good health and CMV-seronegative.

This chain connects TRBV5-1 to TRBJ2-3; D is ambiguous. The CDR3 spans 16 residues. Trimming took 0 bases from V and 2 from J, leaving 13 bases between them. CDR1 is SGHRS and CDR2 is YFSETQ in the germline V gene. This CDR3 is CASSLAGGPSTDTQYF. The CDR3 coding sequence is TGCGCCAGCAGCTTGGCCGGCGGCCCGTCCACAGATACGCAGTATTTT.

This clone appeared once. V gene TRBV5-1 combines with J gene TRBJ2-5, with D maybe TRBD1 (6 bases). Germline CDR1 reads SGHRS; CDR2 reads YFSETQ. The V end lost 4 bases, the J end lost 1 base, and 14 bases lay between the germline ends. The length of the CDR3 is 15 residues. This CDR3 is CASSPTGFTQETQYF. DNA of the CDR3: TGCGCCAGCAGCCCAACAGGGTTCACCCAAGAGACCCAGTACTTC.

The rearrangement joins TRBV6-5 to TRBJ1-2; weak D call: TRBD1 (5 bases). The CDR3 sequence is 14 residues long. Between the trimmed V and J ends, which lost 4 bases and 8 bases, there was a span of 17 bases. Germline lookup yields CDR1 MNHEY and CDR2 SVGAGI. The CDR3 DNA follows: TGTGCCAGCAGTTCCTTTTGGGGGGGGAAAGGCTACACCTTC. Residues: CASSSFWGGKGYTF.

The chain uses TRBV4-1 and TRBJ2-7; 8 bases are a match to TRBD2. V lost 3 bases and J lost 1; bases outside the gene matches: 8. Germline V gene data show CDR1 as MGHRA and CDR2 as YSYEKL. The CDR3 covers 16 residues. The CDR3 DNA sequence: TGCGCCAGCAGCCATTACGTAGCGGGGAGGTCCTACGAGCAGTACTTC. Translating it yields CASSHYVAGRSYEQYF.

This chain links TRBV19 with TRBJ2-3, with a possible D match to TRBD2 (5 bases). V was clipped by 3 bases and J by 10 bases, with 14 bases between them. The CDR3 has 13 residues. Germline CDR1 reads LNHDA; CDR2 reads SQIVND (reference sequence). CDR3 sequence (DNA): TGTGCCAGTAGTATCAGAAAAGGAGGCCCGCAGTATTTT. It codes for CASSIRKGGPQYF.

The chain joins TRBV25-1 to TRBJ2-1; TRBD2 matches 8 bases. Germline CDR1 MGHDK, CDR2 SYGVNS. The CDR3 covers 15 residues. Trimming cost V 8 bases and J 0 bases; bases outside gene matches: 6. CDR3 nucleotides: TGTGCCAGCGGTAGCGGGGCGAGCTCCTACAATGAGCAGTTCTTC. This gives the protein CASGSGASSYNEQFF.

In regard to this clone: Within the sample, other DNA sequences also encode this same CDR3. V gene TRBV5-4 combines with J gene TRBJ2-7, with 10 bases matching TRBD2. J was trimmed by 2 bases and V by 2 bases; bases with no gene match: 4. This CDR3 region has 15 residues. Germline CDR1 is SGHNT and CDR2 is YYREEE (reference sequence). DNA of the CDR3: TGTGCCAGCAGCTTTTCTAGCGGGGGTCCCTACGAGCAGTACTTC. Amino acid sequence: CASSFSSGGPYEQYF.

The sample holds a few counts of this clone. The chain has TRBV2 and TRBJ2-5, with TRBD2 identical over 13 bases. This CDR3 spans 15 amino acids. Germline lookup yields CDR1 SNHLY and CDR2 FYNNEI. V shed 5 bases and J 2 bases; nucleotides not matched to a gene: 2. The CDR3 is CASSRTSGRQETQYF. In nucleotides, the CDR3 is TGTGCCAGCAGTAGGACTAGCGGGAGACAAGAGACCCAGTACTTC.

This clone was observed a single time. The CDR3 DNA sequence: TGTGCCAGCAGTGCAGGGGCAAACTATGGCTACACCTTC. It yields the protein CASSAGANYGYTF. The chain combines TRBV25-1 with TRBJ1-2, with D possibly matching TRBD1 (6 bases). From germline, CDR1 is MGHDK and CDR2 SYGVNS. The CDR3 contains 13 residues. Trimming left V 4 bases short and J 2 bases short, with 8 bases between.

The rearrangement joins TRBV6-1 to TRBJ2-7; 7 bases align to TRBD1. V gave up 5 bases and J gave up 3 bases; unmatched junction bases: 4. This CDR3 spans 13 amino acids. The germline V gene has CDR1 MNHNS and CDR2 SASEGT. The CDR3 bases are TGTGCCAGCAGTAGGGACAGTAACTACGAGCAGTACTTC. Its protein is CASSRDSNYEQYF.

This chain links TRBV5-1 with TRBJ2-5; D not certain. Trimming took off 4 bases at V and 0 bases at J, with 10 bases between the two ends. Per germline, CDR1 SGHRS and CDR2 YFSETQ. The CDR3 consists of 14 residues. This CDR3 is CASSPGSYQETQYF. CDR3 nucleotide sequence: TGCGCCAGCAGCCCCGGGTCGTACCAAGAGACCCAGTACTTC.

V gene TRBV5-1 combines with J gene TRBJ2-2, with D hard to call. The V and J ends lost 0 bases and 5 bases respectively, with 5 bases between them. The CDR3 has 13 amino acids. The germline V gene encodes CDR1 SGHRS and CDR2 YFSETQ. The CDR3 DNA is TGCGCCAGCAGCTTGGGGCGGACCGGGGAGCTGTTTTTT. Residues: CASSLGRTGELFF.

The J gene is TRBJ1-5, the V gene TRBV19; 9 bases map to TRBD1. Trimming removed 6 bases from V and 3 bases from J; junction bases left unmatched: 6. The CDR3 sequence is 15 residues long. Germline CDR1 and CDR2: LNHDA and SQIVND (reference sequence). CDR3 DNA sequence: TGTGCCAGTAGCTGGGGACAGGGAGACAATCAGCCCCAGCATTTT. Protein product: CASSWGQGDNQPQHF.

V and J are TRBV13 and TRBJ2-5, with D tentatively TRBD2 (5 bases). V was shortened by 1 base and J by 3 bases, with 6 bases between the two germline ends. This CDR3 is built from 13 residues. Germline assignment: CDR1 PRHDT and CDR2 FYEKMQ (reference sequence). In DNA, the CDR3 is TGTGCCAGCAGCTTAGAAGCGGAAGAGACCCAGTACTTC. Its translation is CASSLEAEETQYF.

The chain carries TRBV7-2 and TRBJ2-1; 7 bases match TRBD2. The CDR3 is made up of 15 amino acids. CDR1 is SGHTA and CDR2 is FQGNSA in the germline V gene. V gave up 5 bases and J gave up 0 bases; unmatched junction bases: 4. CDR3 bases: TGTGCCAGCAGCCGAGGCGGGAGCTCCTACAATGAGCAGTTCTTC. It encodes CASSRGGSSYNEQFF.

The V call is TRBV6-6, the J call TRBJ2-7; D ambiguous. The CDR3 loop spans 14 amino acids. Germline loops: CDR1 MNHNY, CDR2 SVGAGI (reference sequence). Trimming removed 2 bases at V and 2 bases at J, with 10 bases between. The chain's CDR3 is CASSYSRSTYEQYF. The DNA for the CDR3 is TGTGCCAGCAGTTACAGCAGGTCTACCTACGAGCAGTACTTC.

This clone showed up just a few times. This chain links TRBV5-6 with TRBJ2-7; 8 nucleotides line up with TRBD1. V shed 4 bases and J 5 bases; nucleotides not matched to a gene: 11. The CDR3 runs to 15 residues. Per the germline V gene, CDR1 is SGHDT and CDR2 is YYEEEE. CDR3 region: CASSQSPQGADEQYF. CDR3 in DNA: TGTGCCAGCAGCCAGAGCCCGCAGGGGGCCGACGAGCAGTACTTC. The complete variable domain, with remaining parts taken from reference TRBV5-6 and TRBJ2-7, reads DAGVTQSPTHLIKTRGQQVTLRCSPKSGHDTVSWYQQALGQGPQFIFQYYEEEERQRGNFPDRFSGHQFPNYSSELNVNALLLGDSALYLCASSQSPQGADEQYFGPGTRLTVT.

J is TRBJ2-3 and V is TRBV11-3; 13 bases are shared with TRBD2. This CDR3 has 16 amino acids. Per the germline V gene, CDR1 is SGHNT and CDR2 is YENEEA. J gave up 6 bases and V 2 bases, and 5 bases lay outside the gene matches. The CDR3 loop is CASSLTSGRAGDTQYF. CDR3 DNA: TGTGCCAGCAGCTTAACTAGCGGGAGGGCCGGCGATACGCAGTATTTT.

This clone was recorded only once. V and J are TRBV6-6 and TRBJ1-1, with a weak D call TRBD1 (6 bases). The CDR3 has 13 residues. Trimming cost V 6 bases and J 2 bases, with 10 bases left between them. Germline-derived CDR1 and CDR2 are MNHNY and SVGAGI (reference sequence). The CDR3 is CASRQGYNTEAFF. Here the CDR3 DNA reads TGTGCCAGCAGACAGGGATATAACACTGAAGCTTTCTTT.

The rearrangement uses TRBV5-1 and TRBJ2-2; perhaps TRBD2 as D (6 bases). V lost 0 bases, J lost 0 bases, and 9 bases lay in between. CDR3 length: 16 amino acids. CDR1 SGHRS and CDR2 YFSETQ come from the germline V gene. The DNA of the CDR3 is TGCGCCAGCAGCTTGGTTGCGGGAACGAACACCGGGGAGCTGTTTTTT. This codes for CASSLVAGTNTGELFF.

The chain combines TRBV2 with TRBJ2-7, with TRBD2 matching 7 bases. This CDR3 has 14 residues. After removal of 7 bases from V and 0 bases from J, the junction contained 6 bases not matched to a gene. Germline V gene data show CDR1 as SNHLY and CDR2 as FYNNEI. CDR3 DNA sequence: TGTGCCAGCATCGGGACTACGAGCTCCTACGAGCAGTACTTC. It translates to CASIGTTSSYEQYF.

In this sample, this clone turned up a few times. The CDR3 region is CASRDSYSNQPQHF. The CDR3, as DNA: TGTGCCAGTAGAGACAGCTATAGCAATCAGCCCCAGCATTTT. The rearrangement links TRBV19 to TRBJ1-5, with TRBD1 as a possible D gene (5 bases). Trimming removed 6 bases from V and 0 bases from J, with 9 bases in between. The CDR3 totals 14 residues. From germline, CDR1 is LNHDA and CDR2 SQIVND (reference sequence).